This TCR beta chain was identified during a study of T cells expressing NK-cell markers. Study-level background: One of the eight sequenced donors was seronegative, whereas the other seven were HCMV-seropositive. Study results and caveats: In about six donors, dominant CD3+CD56+NKG2C+ clonotypes ranked among the top 10 CD8+ clonotypes. These clonotypes additionally ranked first within the CD3+CD56-NKG2C+ fraction of a handful of donors.

TCRdb derives one entry per CDR3 protein from the 5' RACE reads, leaving out DNA. In total, the table holds 150,000 to 200,000 distinct CDR3 sequences. A remark on this clonotype: No antigen is known for it.

CDR1 is LNHDA, CDR2 SQIVND, per germline (reference sequence). The CDR3 totals 14 residues. Sequenced material: blood T cells: a sorted CD56 or NKG2C T cell subset, CD4+ or CD8+ T cells, or bulk PBMC T cells (not recorded which). The receptor was derived from a man aged 18 to 69 in good health. This chain joins TRBV19 and TRBJ1-1; TCRdb outputs TRBD1, but without DNA this stays unchecked. Here the CDR3 reads CASEDRGLNTEAFF.